This T cell receptor beta chain was found in a study of CD8 T cells in Susac syndrome. CDR3 length equals 16 residues. An amount of RNA that ranged from roughly 0.45 to 1 ug was reverse transcribed with random hexamers. TCRdb re-called the immunoSEQ multiplex PCR reads through MiXCR, storing one row per CDR3 protein. The sample has roughly 140,000 distinct CDR3 sequences; just under 97% are singletons. The authors carried out high-throughput sequencing of TCR beta. They applied it to CD8+ and CD4+ T cells obtained from blood. The clonotype comes from a human donor with multiple sclerosis. The chain is built from TRBV1 and TRBJ1-5. TRBV1 is an annotated pseudogene. Sequencing used CD8+ T cells from PBMCs. In DNA, the CDR3 is TGCACCAGCAGCTATACACAGGGAGGGGTAGGTCAGCCCCAGCATTTT. Amino acid sequence: CTSSYTQGGVGQPQHF.